This TCR beta chain was recovered during a study of blood T cell repertoires in COVID-19. In the study overall: All recovered Cohort 3 donors got two negative PCRs, got clearance, or saw symptom resolution. Sources were T cells, B-cell-depleted T cells, or PBMCs; the material itself was cDNA or gDNA.

Source study methods: The assay estimated nucleated cells by amplifying reference gene primers. Assay: immunoSEQ multiplex PCR; the TCRdb copy retains only in-frame clones and omits some. Clonal size and the V and J genes are those of that table, whereas D and trimming came from the DNA. The sample records 250,000 to 300,000 clones, 88% being singletons. The age range of participants was 18 to 89 years, with residence in some 25 US areas. Germline V gene data show CDR1 as SNHLY and CDR2 as FYNNEI. Trimming took off 6 bases at V and 2 bases at J, with 14 bases between the two ends. The CDR3 has 14 residues. This clone is a singleton in its sample.

The sample comprised PBMCs or T cells enriched from blood (not recorded which). The chain has TRBV2 and TRBJ2-7, with D possibly TRBD1 on 6 matching bases. The clonotype originates from a woman aged 55-70 years in a cohort exposed to, infected with or recovered from COVID-19 (not recorded which). CDR3 sequence: CASSPRGTTYEQYF. In DNA, the CDR3 is TGTGCCAGCAGCCCAAGGGGGACAACCTACGAGCAGTACTTC. The whole variable domain, filled in from reference TRBV2 and TRBJ2-7, reads EPEVTQTPSHQVTQMGQEVILRCVPISNHLYFYWYRQILGQKVEFLVSFYNNEISEKSEIFDDQFSVERPDGSNFTLKIRSTKLEDSAMYFCASSPRGTTYEQYFGPGTRLTVT.